This entry lists 23 T cell receptor beta chains sequenced from one sample in a study of blood T cells in healthy people across ages. Then a second PCR, running roughly 7 to 11 cycles, was carried out with a sample-barcoded 5' primer and a J-beta primer mix. TCRdb fed the 5' RACE reads into MiXCR, producing one record per CDR3 protein. The profile shows 1.5 million to 2 million distinct CDR3 sequences, roughly 30% of them singletons. The sequencing input was blood. The receptors stem from a woman in her 30s in good health.

In this sample, this clonotype turned up a few times. The J gene is TRBJ1-4, the V gene TRBV4-1; D is possibly TRBD1 (5 bases). The CDR3 loop spans 15 amino acids. Germline V gives CDR1 MGHRA, CDR2 YSYEKL. The V and J ends lost 4 bases and 4 bases respectively, with 13 bases between them. CDR3 loop: CASSRTGTGNEKLFF. The CDR3 coding sequence is TGCGCCAGCAGCCGTACTGGGACCGGTAATGAAAAACTGTTTTTT.

Only a few counts were recorded for this clonotype. The chain joins TRBV15 to TRBJ2-7, with 10 bases identical to TRBD2. The CDR3 consists of 18 residues. Losses at the gene ends were 0 bases for V and 2 bases for J; bases not matched to a gene: 10. From germline, CDR1 is LNHNV and CDR2 YYDKDF (reference sequence). The CDR3: CATSRDPPSGRFPYEQYF. CDR3 in DNA: TGTGCCACCAGCAGAGATCCCCCTAGCGGGAGATTCCCCTACGAGCAGTACTTC.

The chain is built from TRBV11-2 and TRBJ2-7; a possible D gene is TRBD2 (6 bases). In germline, CDR1 is SGHAT, CDR2 FQNNGV. The length of the CDR3 is 15 residues. With 2 bases removed from V and 7 bases from J, the gap between germline ends came to 18 bases. The CDR3 reads CASSLSAGSPREQYF. The DNA for the CDR3 is TGTGCCAGCAGCTTATCTGCGGGATCCCCTAGGGAGCAGTACTTC.

CDR3 DNA: TGCAGCGGCCGCCGGGGGGGGACTGAAGCTTTCTTT. Amino acids: CSGRRGGTEAFF. The V and J genes are TRBV29-1 and TRBJ1-1, with D perhaps matching TRBD1 (5 bases). Germline loops: CDR1 SQVTM, CDR2 ANQGSEA. V was clipped by 7 bases and J by 5 bases, with 14 bases between them. The CDR3 totals 12 residues.

This chain uses TRBV15 with TRBJ2-7, with 9 bases fitting TRBD1. This CDR3 is 15 amino acids long. J lost 3 bases, V lost 3 bases, and 6 bases had no gene match. CDR1 and CDR2 from the germline V gene are LNHNV and YYDKDF (reference sequence). This CDR3 reads CATSRGDRVYYEQYF. CDR3 sequence (DNA): TGTGCCACCAGCAGGGGGGACAGGGTTTACTACGAGCAGTACTTC.

Remarks on this clonotype: A junction boundary mismatches the germline segment, possibly from a read error. The J gene is TRBJ2-2, the V gene TRBV7-9; no reliable D call. Germline CDR1 and CDR2: SEHNR and FQNEAQ (reference sequence). This CDR3 is built from 12 residues. CDR3 region: CAGSPVQRELFF. The CDR3 DNA is TGTGCCGGCAGCCCCGTACAAAGGGAGCTGTTTTTT.

The sample holds a few counts of this clonotype. This chain connects TRBV5-1 to TRBJ2-7; D is perhaps TRBD1 (6 bases). V gave up 4 bases and J gave up 0 bases, with 14 bases separating them. CDR1 is SGHRS and CDR2 is YFSETQ in the germline V gene. The CDR3 is made up of 15 amino acids. The CDR3 sequence is CASSPRTEVSYEQYF. The CDR3 bases are TGCGCCAGCAGCCCCCGGACAGAAGTCTCCTACGAGCAGTACTTC.

The chain links TRBV3-1 to TRBJ2-7; TRBD2 agrees at 11 bases. CDR1 is LGHDT, CDR2 YNNKEL, per germline (reference sequence). This CDR3 spans 16 amino acids. Unmatched junction bases numbered 5, after V lost 4 bases and J lost 0 bases. CDR3 sequence reads: CASSRSSGGDSYEQYF. DNA for the CDR3: TGTGCCAGCAGCCGCAGTAGCGGGGGGGACTCCTACGAGCAGTACTTC.

This clonotype was seen ten or more times. A read error may produce the germline difference seen at one junction end. The chain employs TRBV5-1 and TRBJ1-2; weak D call: TRBD1 (6 bases). Germline loops: CDR1 SGHRS, CDR2 YFSETQ. The length of the CDR3 is 15 residues. The CDR3 here is CASSPRTASNYGYTF. CDR3 in DNA: TGTGCCAGCAGCCCGCGGACAGCCTCTAACTATGGCTACACCTTC.

This clonotype came up once. The chain carries TRBV20-1 and TRBJ2-1; TRBD1 matches 9 bases. Trimming removed 6 bases from V and 7 bases from J; junction bases left unmatched: 13. The CDR3 is made up of 15 amino acids. Germline CDR1 is DFQATT and CDR2 is SNEGSKA (reference sequence). Here the CDR3 reads CSARTPGTGRNEQFF. The CDR3 DNA is TGCAGTGCCCGGACCCCCGGGACAGGGAGGAATGAGCAGTTCTTC.

This clonotype was counted once. The chain has TRBV12-3 or TRBV12-4 and TRBJ2-7, with 8 bases identical to TRBD1. The CDR3 consists of 14 residues. After removal of 6 bases from V and 3 bases from J, the junction contained 7 bases not matched to a gene. The CDR3 coding sequence is TGTGCCAGCAGGTGGACAGGGAGCAACTACGAGCAGTACTTC. It is translated as CASRWTGSNYEQYF.

This clonotype was counted a few times. The chain carries TRBV7-9 and TRBJ2-1; no clear D. Trimming cost V 7 bases and J 4 bases, with 17 bases left between them. From germline, CDR1 is SEHNR and CDR2 FQNEAQ (reference sequence). The CDR3 is 15 amino acids. CDR3 in amino acids: CASTPTTTTYNEQFF. Here the CDR3 DNA reads TGTGCCAGCACCCCCACTACCACCACTTACAATGAGCAGTTCTTC.

This clonotype was counted only a few times. The gene calls are TRBV27 and TRBJ2-3, with D tentatively TRBD1 (6 bases). Between the trimmed V and J ends, which lost 2 bases and 2 bases, there was a span of 11 bases. Germline lookup yields CDR1 MNHEY and CDR2 SMNVEV (reference sequence). This CDR3 has 15 residues. CDR3 protein: CASSLGGADTDTQYF. DNA of the CDR3: TGTGCCAGCAGTTTAGGGGGCGCAGACACAGATACGCAGTATTTT.

The gene calls are TRBV11-2 and TRBJ2-5; D ambiguous. Matching the DNA end better, TRBJ2-7 makes the J call doubtful. Germline V CDR1 and CDR2: SGHAT, FQNNGV. The CDR3 spans 13 residues. In nucleotides, the CDR3 is TGTGCCAGCAGCTACATCTTGCAATACGAGCAGTACTTC. Amino acid sequence: CASSYILQYEQYF.

This clonotype has only a few counts. The gene calls are TRBV7-9 and TRBJ2-1; weak D call: TRBD1 (6 bases). The germline CDR1 and CDR2 sequences are SEHNR and FQNEAQ (reference sequence). The CDR3 is 14 residues long. V dropped 4 bases and J dropped 5 bases, with 12 bases sitting between them. The CDR3, as DNA: TGTGCCAGCAGCTCAGGGACATCCCACAATGAGCAGTTCTTC. The encoded protein is CASSSGTSHNEQFF.

The chain combines TRBV20-1 with TRBJ2-3; D gene ambiguous. Deletions cut 3 bases from V and 6 bases from J, with 25 bases between. The germline V gene has CDR1 DFQATT and CDR2 SNEGSKA (reference sequence). CDR3 length: 17 amino acids. In DNA, the CDR3 is TGCAGTGCTAGGAGAGACCTAAACAGTCACCGTAGTGATACGCAGTATTTT. Amino acids: CSARRDLNSHRSDTQYF.

As for this clonotype: It may be a read error: a sequence one base away is much more abundant. The chain joins TRBV27 to TRBJ1-2, with TRBD1 identical over 9 bases. This CDR3 is 14 amino acids long. Germline loops: CDR1 MNHEY, CDR2 SMNVEV (reference sequence). This CDR3 is CAGSRQGEGYGYTF. CDR3 sequence (DNA): TGTGCCGGCAGTCGACAGGGGGAAGGCTATGGCTACACCTTC.

This clonotype was seen only a few times. The chain joins TRBV25-1 to TRBJ2-5; D possibly corresponds to TRBD2 (5 bases). CDR1 is MGHDK, CDR2 SYGVNS, per germline. The V and J ends lost 4 bases and 4 bases respectively, with 13 bases between them. The CDR3 is 14 residues long. The CDR3 region is CASSVYFEGETQYF. The CDR3 coding sequence is TGTGCCAGCAGTGTTTACTTCGAGGGAGAGACCCAGTACTTC.

The rearrangement uses TRBV14 and TRBJ2-1; the D gene is possibly TRBD2 (6 bases). The CDR3 extends over 16 amino acids. Trimming pared 1 base from V and 5 bases from J, leaving 15 bases between. Germline V gives CDR1 SGHDN, CDR2 FVKESK. The CDR3 sequence: CASSQALSGADNEQFF. The CDR3 DNA follows: TGTGCCAGCAGCCAAGCTCTTAGCGGAGCCGACAATGAGCAGTTCTTC.

The chain links TRBV2 to TRBJ2-7; possible D gene TRBD2, 6 bases. This CDR3 spans 13 amino acids. Trimming removed 7 bases from V and 6 bases from J, with 16 bases in between. CDR1 is SNHLY, CDR2 FYNNEI, per germline. The CDR3 DNA is TGTGCCAGCACTCGGGGGTCCCGATCCGAGCAGTACTTC. Protein: CASTRGSRSEQYF.

Note on this clonotype: One end of the junction fails to match germline, which may point to a read error. The chain carries TRBV5-1 and TRBJ2-5, with 9 bases that match TRBD1. TRBJ2-7 matches the DNA end more closely, so the J call is doubtful. Germline V gives CDR1 SGHRS, CDR2 YFSETQ. The CDR3 is 14 residues long. CDR3 sequence: CAGSLDRGGYEQYF. Written as DNA, the CDR3 is TGCGCCGGCAGCTTGGACAGGGGTGGTTACGAGCAGTACTTC.

In DNA, the CDR3 is TGCAGTGCTAGAGCGGCGGAGAACTATGGCTACACCTTC. This gives the protein CSARAAENYGYTF. The chain couples TRBV20-1 to TRBJ1-2; D is undetermined. CDR1 DFQATT and CDR2 SNEGSKA come from the germline V gene (reference sequence). Trimming shortened V by 1 base and J by 2 bases, and 8 bases separated the two germline ends. The CDR3 has 13 residues.

There are a few counts of this clonotype. The rearrangement uses TRBV27 and TRBJ2-7; perhaps TRBD2 as D (6 bases). The CDR3 totals 15 residues. V lost 4 bases, J lost 2 bases, and 15 bases lay in between. Germline CDR1 is MNHEY and CDR2 is SMNVEV (reference sequence). CDR3 sequence (DNA): TGTGCCAGCAGTTGGAGGGCTAGCGTTACCTACGAGCAGTACTTC. Translating it yields CASSWRASVTYEQYF.